This T cell receptor beta chain is from a study of human T cells and chemical hapten exposure. Time point reported: patch test 1, 2 weeks after DPC sensitization. Treatment denoted: therapeutic diphenylcyclopropenone sensitization with weekly scalp DPC. Whole blood that had not been fractionated was the source of extracted total RNA. From the RACE reads, TCRdb called clonotypes with MiXCR, one entry per CDR3 protein. This sample yields about 100,000 distinct CDR3 sequences, of which roughly a tenth are seen a single time; less than 2.5% belongs to the top ten. This clonotype was detected ten times or more. The CDR3 sequence is 15 residues long. Germline trimming cut 4 bases from V and 7 bases from J; bases unmatched to any gene: 6.

The V gene is TRBV12-3 or TRBV12-4, the J gene TRBJ1-6, with 8 bases that match TRBD1. The clonotype was recovered from a man aged 35-49 years with alopecia areata. Some clones in this sample may be carry-over from other donors' samples. This specimen was whole blood, taken in connection with sensitization to the hapten diphenylcyclopropenone (DPC). CDR3: CASSSSRQGNSPLHF. CDR3 DNA: TGTGCCAGCAGTTCGTCGAGACAGGGGAATTCACCCCTCCACTTT.